Included here is one TCR beta chain sequence, with context. Researchers ran the PCR with 60 Vbeta and 13 Jbeta primers. Clones were read by immunoSEQ multiplex PCR, and TCRdb kept only the in-frame ones, dropping some. The table includes 110,000 to 150,000 clones, about four fifths detected once. The sample comes from a study of cytomegalovirus exposure and HLA in healthy donors. Study summary: From HLA-typed donors, an early data release held about 85 million unique TCRs.

Sequenced sample: PBMCs. This clonotype was sampled from a male donor in good health and CMV-seronegative.

The CDR3 nucleotides are TGTGCTAGTGGTTCCCCTGTGAGTTCAGGGGCAGAGACCCAGTACTTC. It translates to CASGSPVSSGAETQYF. This chain joins TRBV12-5 and TRBJ2-5, with a weak D call TRBD1 (6 bases). Trimming stripped 4 bases from V and 4 bases from J, with 19 bases between. The CDR3 is 16 amino acids. Germline-derived CDR1 and CDR2 are LGHNT and FRNRAP. The full variable domain, completed using reference TRBV12-5 and TRBJ2-5, is DARVTQTPRHKVTEMGQEVTMRCQPILGHNTVFWYRQTMMQGLELLAYFRNRAPLDDSGMPKDRFSAEMPDATLATLKIQPSEPRDSAVYFCASGSPVSSGAETQYFGPGTRLLVL.